Described below is a single T cell receptor (beta chain) sequence and its context. Antigen: not known. Generated by immunoSEQ multiplex PCR, the TCRdb table keeps only in-frame clones and is missing some. The table shows a few hundred thousand clones, with around 90% occurring only once. The CDR3 is 15 amino acids. Germline CDR1 and CDR2: MNHEY and SVGAGI. V lost 7 bases to trimming and J lost 4 bases, with 19 bases between them. The data belong to a study of Ad26.COV2.S vaccination and SARS-CoV-2 variants. Overall study context: Dosing was one shot or two shots 56 days apart. Whole-study findings and limits: Spike-specific TCR breadth was greater after Ad26.COV2.S than placebo.

Treatment here: 15 to 20 received Ad26.COV2.S at low or high dose, single or two shots; about 5 received placebo; per-sample allocation not given. Samples came from day 63 after the first vaccine or placebo injection. This receptor was taken from a person aged 18-65 years who received the Ad26.COV2.S COVID-19 vaccine or a placebo. The V call is TRBV6-5, the J call TRBJ1-2; D is uncertain. Sequencing used peripheral blood, obtained in a trial of Ad26.COV2.S vaccine versus placebo. The CDR3 sequence: CASTNLGGFGYGYTF. The CDR3 nucleotides are TGTGCCAGCACCAACCTGGGCGGCTTCGGCTATGGCTACACCTTC.